This TCR beta chain came from a study of beta chain features in type 1 diabetes. Study-level background: The patient and healthy donor groups were comparable for age, gender and cell yields. Broader study findings: A pattern of fewer insertions and more deletions at VDJ junctions was seen in type 1 diabetes patients.

Researchers reported sorting CD4+ naive, central memory, regulatory and stem cell-like memory cells via CD45RO/CCR7/CD25/CD127/CD95/CD27. The purity of all sorted populations exceeded 95%. This clone was observed a few times. What it recognizes is unknown. Sequenced material consisted of expressed TCRB transcripts (all of the isolated RNA was reverse transcribed). Method: immunoSEQ multiplex PCR; TCRdb's copy keeps in-frame clones and lacks some. The repertoire holds about 330,000 clones, with approximately 10% as singletons. Germline V gives CDR1 GTSNPN, CDR2 SVGIG (reference sequence). The V end was cut by 2 bases, the J end by 0 bases, with 8 bases between. This CDR3 comprises 14 residues.

V gene TRBV30 combines with J gene TRBJ2-4, with D possibly TRBD1 on 5 matching bases. The material sequenced was naive CD4+ T cells from blood. The TCR originated in a woman in her 30s in good health. For the CDR3, the DNA is TGTGCCTGGAGTAAAGGGGTAGCCAAAAACATTCAGTACTTC. Its protein is CAWSKGVAKNIQYF.